One and the same sample provided the 18 T cell receptor beta chains below, sequenced in a study of beta chain features in type 1 diabetes. cDNA synthesis used the whole RNA isolate, giving expressed TCRB sequences. TCRdb's copy holds only in-frame clones and misses some; the assay was immunoSEQ multiplex PCR. The top ten hold about 0.097% of the sample, which has 500,000 to 700,000 clones, 15% to 19% seen once. Source material: naive CD4+ T cells from blood. The receptors derive from a man between 18 and 29 years old in good health.

This clone was detected ten times or more. The sample contains more than one DNA sequence encoding this CDR3. The rearrangement uses TRBV10-3 and TRBJ2-7, with no clear D. The CDR3 has 11 amino acids. CDR1 and CDR2 (germline): ENHRY, SYGVKD. V lost 4 bases to trimming and J lost 3 bases, with 4 bases between them. CDR3 nucleotides: TGTGCCATCAGTGGGGACTACGAGCAGTACTTC. Amino acid sequence: CAISGDYEQYF.

V gene TRBV30 combines with J gene TRBJ2-7, with D possibly being TRBD2 (7 bases). CDR1 is GTSNPN, CDR2 SVGIG, per germline (reference sequence). This CDR3 has 15 amino acids. V was trimmed by 2 bases and J by 2 bases, leaving 16 bases between them. DNA of the CDR3: TGTGCCTGGAGTCAACAGGGAGGGGGACCCTACGAGCAGTACTTC. This translates into CAWSQQGGGPYEQYF.

Only a few counts were recorded for this clone. The sample contains more than one DNA sequence encoding this CDR3. V usage is TRBV6-5 and J usage is TRBJ2-5; D ambiguous. Germline V gives CDR1 MNHEY, CDR2 SVGAGI. CDR3 length equals 11 residues. With 2 bases removed from V and 8 bases from J, the gap between germline ends came to 6 bases. The CDR3 sequence is CASSYLETQYF. CDR3 bases: TGTGCCAGCAGTTACCTCGAAACCCAGTACTTC.

This clone was seen a few times. The chain uses TRBV27 and TRBJ2-3; D may correspond to TRBD1 or TRBD2 (5 bases each). Germline V lookup: CDR1 MNHEY, CDR2 SMNVEV (reference sequence). The V and J ends lost 6 bases and 3 bases respectively, with 16 bases between them. This CDR3 region has 15 residues. CDR3 coding DNA: TGTGCCAGCAGACGGGACCGTAAAGGGACAGATACGCAGTATTTT. Amino acids: CASRRDRKGTDTQYF.

The chain combines TRBV20-1 with TRBJ2-1; TRBD1 agrees at 8 bases. With V trimmed by 7 bases and J by 16 bases, 9 bases remained unmatched. Germline values: CDR1 DFQATT, CDR2 SNEGSKA (reference sequence). The CDR3 spans 10 residues. The CDR3 here is CSVVGRGPFF. The DNA of the CDR3 is TGCAGTGTGGTTGGCAGGGGGCCTTTCTTC.

The rearrangement joins TRBV27 to TRBJ2-5, with D possibly called TRBD1 or TRBD2 (5 bases each). Germline V gene sequence: CDR1 MNHEY, CDR2 SMNVEV (reference sequence). Trimming cost V 0 bases and J 7 bases, with 9 bases left between them. This CDR3 has 13 residues. CDR3 residues: CASSLSGTGTQYF. For the CDR3, the DNA is TGTGCCAGCAGTTTATCAGGGACGGGGACCCAGTACTTC.

The V call is TRBV2, the J call TRBJ1-1; D is unclear. The germline gives CDR1 SNHLY, CDR2 FYNNEI. Trimming took 4 bases from V and 0 from J, leaving 6 bases between them. This CDR3 has 13 amino acids. CDR3 sequence: CASSVGLNTEAFF. The CDR3 coding sequence is TGTGCCAGCAGTGTCGGGCTGAACACTGAAGCTTTCTTT.

This clone was seen a few times. The chain recombines TRBV4-3 with TRBJ2-5; D unresolved. Germline lookup yields CDR1 LGHNA and CDR2 YSLEER. The CDR3 covers 13 residues. Trimming took off 6 bases at V and 7 bases at J, with 15 bases between the two ends. CDR3 nucleotide sequence: TGCGCCAGCAGTCCACTCGTTTACCTGACCCAGTACTTC. Residues: CASSPLVYLTQYF.

This clone occurred a few times. The chain joins TRBV9 to TRBJ1-1; D not resolved. The V gene's germline CDR1 is SGDLS and CDR2 YYNGEE. The CDR3 contains 14 residues. V lost 0 bases and J lost 1, with 7 bases in between. The CDR3 bases are TGTGCCAGCAGCGTAGCTACGAGGAACACTGAAGCTTTCTTT. Its translation is CASSVATRNTEAFF.

The gene calls are TRBV18 and TRBJ2-1; the D is unclear. Per germline, CDR1 KGHSH and CDR2 LQKENI. There are 13 residues in the CDR3. V lost 2 bases and J lost 7, with 9 bases in between. The CDR3 loop is CASSPWDENEQFF. The CDR3 nucleotides are TGTGCCAGCTCACCATGGGATGAGAATGAGCAGTTCTTC. Full variable domain (rest looked up from reference TRBV18 and TRBJ2-1): NAGVMQNPRHLVRRRGQEARLRCSPMKGHSHVYWYRQLPEEGLKFMVYLQKENIIDESGMPKERFSAEFPKEGPSILRIQQVVRGDSAAYFCASSPWDENEQFFGPGTRLTVL.

This clone was detected only a few times. This chain joins TRBV28 and TRBJ2-6; D is undetermined. Trimming left V 7 bases short and J 2 bases short, with 6 bases between. Germline assignment: CDR1 MDHEN and CDR2 SYDVKM. The CDR3 loop spans 13 amino acids. CDR3 region: CASKKTGANVLTF. The CDR3 nucleotides read TGTGCCAGCAAGAAGACTGGGGCCAACGTCCTGACTTTC.

The chain combines TRBV5-6 with TRBJ2-1; D not certain. V was shortened by 0 bases and J by 0 bases, with 13 bases between the two germline ends. The CDR3 runs 17 residues. The germline gives CDR1 SGHDT, CDR2 YYEEEE. Here the CDR3 reads CASSLELGDPSYNEQFF. CDR3 bases: TGTGCCAGCAGCTTGGAGCTTGGGGATCCCTCCTACAATGAGCAGTTCTTC.

This clone was observed a handful of times. The chain carries TRBV21-1 and TRBJ1-2. TRBV21-1 is listed as a pseudogene. CDR3 length: 15 residues. The CDR3 protein is CASSKEGRANYGYTF. CDR3 bases: TGTGCCAGCAGCAAAGAGGGCAGAGCTAACTATGGCTACACCTTC.

This clone was seen only a few times. Germline is not matched at one junction end, which may reflect a read error. The chain combines TRBV7-7 with TRBJ2-5; TRBD1 agrees at 11 bases. The germline CDR1 and CDR2 sequences are SSHAT and FNYEAQ (reference sequence). This CDR3 contains 14 residues. CDR3 DNA sequence: TGTGCTAGCAGCCCGGACAGGGGGCAGGAGACCCAGTACTTC. Protein: CASSPDRGQETQYF. Drawing the rest from reference TRBV7-7 and TRBJ2-5, the complete variable domain is GAGVSQSPRYKVTKRGQDVTLRCDPISSHATLYWYQQALGQGPEFLTYFNYEAQPDKSGLPSDRFSAERPEGSISTLTIQRTEQRDSAMYRCASSPDRGQETQYFGPGTRLLVL.

In this sample, this clone turned up a few times. This chain joins TRBV28 and TRBJ1-1; tentative D call: TRBD1 (5 bases). The CDR3 runs to 12 residues. Germline V gene sequence: CDR1 MDHEN, CDR2 SYDVKM. Trimming removed 2 bases from V and 11 bases from J, with 12 bases in between. The CDR3 region has the DNA TGTGCCAGCAGTTTAAGGCCCGGGGGGGCTTTCTTT. It encodes CASSLRPGGAFF.

The J gene is TRBJ1-2, the V gene TRBV28, with a possible D match to TRBD1 (6 bases). Germline V gene lookup returns CDR1 MDHEN and CDR2 SYDVKM. The ends were cut back, 2 bases at V and 5 bases at J, with 12 bases in the middle. This CDR3 is built from 14 residues. CDR3 protein: CASSLERGRYGYTF. The CDR3 nucleotides read TGTGCCAGCAGTTTAGAGAGGGGGAGGTATGGCTACACCTTC.

The CDR3 protein is CASSYPSGGSYTEAFF. The CDR3 nucleotides are TGTGCCAGCAGTTACCCAAGCGGGGGGAGCTACACTGAAGCTTTCTTT. The chain carries TRBV6-5 and TRBJ1-1; TRBD1 is a possible D gene (5 bases). Germline loops: CDR1 MNHEY, CDR2 SVGAGI. The CDR3 runs to 16 residues. The V gene lost 2 bases and the J gene lost 3 bases, with 16 bases spanning the gap.

This clone was counted between two and nine times. The CDR3 coding sequence is TGTGCCAGCAGAGGGGACAGGGGGCCTAATGAAAAACTGTTTTTT. Residues: CASRGDRGPNEKLFF. V usage is TRBV2 and J usage is TRBJ1-4, with TRBD1 identical over 12 bases. V shed 6 bases and J 3 bases; nucleotides not matched to a gene: 2. The CDR3 sequence is 15 residues long. The germline V gene encodes CDR1 SNHLY and CDR2 FYNNEI.